This T cell receptor (beta chain) is drawn from a study of cytomegalovirus exposure and HLA in healthy donors. The wider study: Findings of an earlier analysis included around 120 million unique TCR beta sequences from roughly 200 million T cells.

Unrecorded immune exposures were likely, despite nominal health at sampling. As to this clone: Its antigen is undetermined.

Use of 60 Vbeta and 13 Jbeta primers characterized the PCR. Method: immunoSEQ multiplex PCR; TCRdb's copy keeps in-frame clones and lacks some. The profile covers around 100,000 clones, with roughly four fifths appearing a single time and about 3.7% taken by the ten largest. Germline V CDR1 and CDR2: LNHDA, SQIVND (reference sequence). CDR3 length: 14 amino acids. Trimming removed 11 bases from V and 5 bases from J; junction bases left unmatched: 10. General study findings and limits: Across donors, most TCRs were seen rarely, yet some public ones were widespread. The authors considered a cluster of highly shared sequence variants likely to be a sequencing artifact.

The sequence came from a man in his forties or fifties in good health and CMV-seronegative. The rearrangement uses TRBV19 and TRBJ2-3; TRBD2 matches 10 bases. Sequencing input: PBMCs. The CDR3 spells CAVRDSGGLDTQYF. CDR3 sequence (DNA): TGTGCCGTCAGGGATAGCGGGGGGCTAGATACGCAGTATTTT.